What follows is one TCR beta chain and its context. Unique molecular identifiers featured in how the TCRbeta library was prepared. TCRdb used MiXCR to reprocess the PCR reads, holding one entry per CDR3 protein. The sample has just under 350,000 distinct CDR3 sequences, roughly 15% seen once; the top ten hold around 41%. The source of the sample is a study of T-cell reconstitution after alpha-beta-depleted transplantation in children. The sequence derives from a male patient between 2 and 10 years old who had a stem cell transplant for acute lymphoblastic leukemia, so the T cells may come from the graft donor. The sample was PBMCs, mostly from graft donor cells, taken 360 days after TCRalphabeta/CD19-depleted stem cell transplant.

DNA for the CDR3: TGTGCCAGCAGTTTACGGTCCGCCTACAATGAGCAGTTCTTC. This translates into CASSLRSAYNEQFF. This sequence joins TRBV27 and TRBJ2-1; no definite D call. The germline gives CDR1 MNHEY, CDR2 SMNVEV (reference sequence). Trimming took off 2 bases at V and 2 bases at J, with 7 bases between the two ends. The CDR3 spans 14 residues.